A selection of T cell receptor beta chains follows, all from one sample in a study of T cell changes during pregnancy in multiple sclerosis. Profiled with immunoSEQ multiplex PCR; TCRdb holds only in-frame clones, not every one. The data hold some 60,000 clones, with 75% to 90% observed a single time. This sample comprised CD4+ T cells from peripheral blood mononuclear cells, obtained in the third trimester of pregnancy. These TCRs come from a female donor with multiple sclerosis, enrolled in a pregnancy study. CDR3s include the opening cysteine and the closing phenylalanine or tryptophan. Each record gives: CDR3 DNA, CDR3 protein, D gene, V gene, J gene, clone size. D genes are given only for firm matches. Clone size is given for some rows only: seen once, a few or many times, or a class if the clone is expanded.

CDR3nt: TGTGCCAGCACAGAAACTAGCGGGAAAACAGATACGCAGTATTTT
CDR3aa: CASTETSGKTDTQYF
d_gene: TRBD2
v_gene: TRBV9
j_gene: TRBJ2-3
abundance: .

CDR3nt: TGTGCCTGGAGTGTACAGGGGGTCAGACTTTTGGGAAACACCATATATTTT
CDR3aa: CAWSVQGVRLLGNTIYF
d_gene: TRBD1
v_gene: TRBV30
j_gene: TRBJ1-3
abundance: .

CDR3nt: TGTGCCAGTAGTATAGAGACAGGGGGCGCGGGTGGCTACACCTTC
CDR3aa: CASSIETGGAGGYTF
d_gene: TRBD1
v_gene: TRBV19
j_gene: TRBJ1-2
abundance: .

CDR3nt: TGTGCCAGTAGTGCCGGGGAGGCGGGGGGTCCTAAGGGGCAGTTCTTC
CDR3aa: CASSAGEAGGPKGQFF
d_gene: TRBD2
v_gene: TRBV19
j_gene: TRBJ2-1
abundance: few

CDR3nt: TGCGCCAGCAGCTTGCCAGGGGGAACTGAAGCTTTCTTT
CDR3aa: CASSLPGGTEAFF
d_gene: TRBD1
v_gene: TRBV5-1
j_gene: TRBJ1-1
abundance: few

CDR3nt: TGTGCCAGCAGCTTCTATCAGGGCGAGCAGTACTTC
CDR3aa: CASSFYQGEQYF
d_gene: .
v_gene: TRBV7-2
j_gene: TRBJ2-7
abundance: .

CDR3nt: TGTGCCATCAGTGCACCGATTGGAGTCGGCCAGGGGTGGACCTACGAGCAGTACTTC
CDR3aa: CAISAPIGVGQGWTYEQYF
d_gene: .
v_gene: TRBV10-3
j_gene: TRBJ2-7
abundance: once

CDR3nt: TGTGCCAGCAGCTTAAGGGGGGAGGGAGATACGCAGTATTTT
CDR3aa: CASSLRGEGDTQYF
d_gene: TRBD2
v_gene: TRBV7-3
j_gene: TRBJ2-3
abundance: once

CDR3nt: TGCGCCAGCAGCCGAGGGGGGGCCGGGGACATTCAGTACTTC
CDR3aa: CASSRGGAGDIQYF
d_gene: .
v_gene: TRBV5-1
j_gene: TRBJ2-4
abundance: .

CDR3nt: TGCGCCAGCAGCCAAGGCGGGACAGCCTCTGGAAACACCATATATTTT
CDR3aa: CASSQGGTASGNTIYF
d_gene: TRBD1
v_gene: TRBV4-3
j_gene: TRBJ1-3
abundance: .

CDR3nt: TGTGCCAGCTCATCACAGCAGGACACCGGGGAGCTGTTTTTT
CDR3aa: CASSSQQDTGELFF
d_gene: .
v_gene: TRBV18
j_gene: TRBJ2-2
abundance: .

CDR3nt: TGTGCCAGCAGCTTGTCGGCGGGGGGGCCCAGCAATGAGCAGTTCTTC
CDR3aa: CASSLSAGGPSNEQFF
d_gene: TRBD2
v_gene: TRBV5-4
j_gene: TRBJ2-1
abundance: .

CDR3nt: TGTGCCAGCAGTTTTATAGACACTGAAGCTTTCTTT
CDR3aa: CASSFIDTEAFF
d_gene: .
v_gene: TRBV6-6
j_gene: TRBJ1-1
abundance: .

CDR3nt: TGTGCCACTCGCCAGGACCCAGGGACCGGGGAGCTGTTTTTT
CDR3aa: CATRQDPGTGELFF
d_gene: .
v_gene: TRBV6-6
j_gene: TRBJ2-2
abundance: .

CDR3nt: TGTGCCAGCAGTACGACCCTGACTAGCTATATGGTGAACGAGCAGTACTTC
CDR3aa: CASSTTLTSYMVNEQYF
d_gene: TRBD2
v_gene: TRBV7-2
j_gene: TRBJ2-7
abundance: .

CDR3nt: TGTGCCAGCTCACCTGGACAGGGGGTGAGCACTGAAGCTTTCTTT
CDR3aa: CASSPGQGVSTEAFF
d_gene: TRBD1
v_gene: TRBV18
j_gene: TRBJ1-1
abundance: few

CDR3nt: TGCGCCAGCAGTGAGTCGGGGCGTTCGGGACAGGGACCCTATGGCTACACCTTC
CDR3aa: CASSESGRSGQGPYGYTF
d_gene: TRBD1
v_gene: TRBV10-1
j_gene: TRBJ1-2
abundance: .

CDR3nt: TGTGCCAGCAGTTTAAGTCAGAATAATTCACCCCTCCACTTT
CDR3aa: CASSLSQNNSPLHF
d_gene: .
v_gene: TRBV6-6
j_gene: TRBJ1-6
abundance: .

CDR3nt: TGTGCCAGAAGCCGGAGTGGGGTCAGGGGGTTTCTTCTGTATGGCTACACCTTC
CDR3aa: CARSRSGVRGFLLYGYTF
d_gene: TRBD1
v_gene: TRBV5-3
j_gene: TRBJ1-2
abundance: .

CDR3nt: TGTGCCAGCTCACCACCCGGGAGTGACTACAATGAGCAGTTCTTC
CDR3aa: CASSPPGSDYNEQFF
d_gene: .
v_gene: TRBV18
j_gene: TRBJ2-1
abundance: .

CDR3nt: TGTGCCAGCAGTGAATACGCCGGGGGGGACACCAGGAGTTCACCCCTCCACTTT
CDR3aa: CASSEYAGGDTRSSPLHF
d_gene: .
v_gene: TRBV25-1
j_gene: TRBJ1-6
abundance: .

CDR3nt: TGTGCCAGCTCACCACGTCGACAGGGAGCAGATACGCAGTATTTT
CDR3aa: CASSPRRQGADTQYF
d_gene: TRBD1
v_gene: TRBV18
j_gene: TRBJ2-3
abundance: .

CDR3nt: TGTGCCAGTATGGCCGCGCAGGGGATTATGAACACTGAAGCTTTCTTT
CDR3aa: CASMAAQGIMNTEAFF
d_gene: .
v_gene: TRBV19
j_gene: TRBJ1-1
abundance: .

CDR3nt: TGTGCCTGGAGTGTAACGACTAGCGGGAGAGGCATCCTAATCAATGAGCAGTTCTTC
CDR3aa: CAWSVTTSGRGILINEQFF
d_gene: TRBD2
v_gene: TRBV30
j_gene: TRBJ2-1
abundance: once